The rows below give T cell receptor beta chains drawn from one sample of a study of OX40 agonist ivuxolimab in advanced cancers. This table comes from immunoSEQ multiplex PCR, and its TCRdb copy is limited to in-frame clones, with some not included. The data show tens of thousands of clones, 70% to 90% seen once. Sequencing was performed on CD4+ or CD8+ T cells sorted from blood, taken in a trial of the OX40 agonist ivuxolimab. All receptors come from an adult with an advanced solid tumor such as melanoma, head and neck, liver or kidney cancer. The CDR3 runs from the conserved cysteine through the conserved F or W.

J,V,CDR3
TRBJ1-1,TRBV5-4,CASSLDPGTNTEAFF
TRBJ1-4,TRBV7-6,CASSLEGLRGGGKLFF
TRBJ2-5,TRBV19,CASSPSGGHSQETQYF
TRBJ2-1,TRBV5-6,CASSLGLAGAYRFYNEQFF
TRBJ1-1,TRBV6-5,CASSYSGGGMNTEAFF
TRBJ1-5,TRBV7-8,CASSLVVDQPQHF
TRBJ1-1,TRBV5-4,CASSWGLGATEAFF
TRBJ2-2,TRBV4-1,CASSQDPWGATNTGELFF
TRBJ1-5,TRBV5-8,CASSLDGGVKPQHF
TRBJ2-7,TRBV28,CASSLEQFRDEQYF
TRBJ1-3,TRBV7-8,CASSSGQGAASSGNTIYF
TRBJ2-5,TRBV15,CATSRVTGTDMAQYF
TRBJ1-2,TRBV2,CASSETAYTLLGLVF
TRBJ1-2,TRBV29-1,CSVDGTVNYGYTF
TRBJ1-4,TRBV4-3,CASSPGQGREKLFF
TRBJ2-3,TRBV20-1,CSARERDTQYF
TRBJ2-6,TRBV19,CASSTPGQGSSGANVLTF
TRBJ2-3,TRBV4-2,CASSQGTSGGAHSTDTQYF
TRBJ2-2,TRBV5-4,CASSRTSGTPNTGELFF
TRBJ1-2,TRBV7-6,CASSRQGTGNYGYTF
TRBJ1-5,TRBV6-4,CASSVEENQPQHF
TRBJ1-2,TRBV29-1,CSVEKPGTGQNYGYTF
TRBJ1-1,TRBV5-1,CASSLQVGTRGNTEAFF
TRBJ1-5,TRBV11-1,CASSLDYYSNQPQHF
TRBJ1-2,TRBV11-3,CASSGQDNYGYTF
TRBJ1-1,TRBV27,CASTPGTGNTEAFF
TRBJ1-6,TRBV5-6,CASSLTGPSPLHF
TRBJ2-3,TRBV25-1,CASSRTAGTSGGTDTQYF
TRBJ1-2,TRBV7-6,CASSPGQGAHGYTF
TRBJ1-5,TRBV6-1,CASSGGGQPQHF
TRBJ1-5,TRBV5-6,CASSLAWEASQPQHF
TRBJ1-1,TRBV6-5,CASSYSGMAFF
TRBJ1-1,TRBV27,CASSSIGGDTEAFF
TRBJ1-1,TRBV28,CASRIVGPGAEAFF
TRBJ1-2,TRBV29-1,CSVGGGVYGYTF